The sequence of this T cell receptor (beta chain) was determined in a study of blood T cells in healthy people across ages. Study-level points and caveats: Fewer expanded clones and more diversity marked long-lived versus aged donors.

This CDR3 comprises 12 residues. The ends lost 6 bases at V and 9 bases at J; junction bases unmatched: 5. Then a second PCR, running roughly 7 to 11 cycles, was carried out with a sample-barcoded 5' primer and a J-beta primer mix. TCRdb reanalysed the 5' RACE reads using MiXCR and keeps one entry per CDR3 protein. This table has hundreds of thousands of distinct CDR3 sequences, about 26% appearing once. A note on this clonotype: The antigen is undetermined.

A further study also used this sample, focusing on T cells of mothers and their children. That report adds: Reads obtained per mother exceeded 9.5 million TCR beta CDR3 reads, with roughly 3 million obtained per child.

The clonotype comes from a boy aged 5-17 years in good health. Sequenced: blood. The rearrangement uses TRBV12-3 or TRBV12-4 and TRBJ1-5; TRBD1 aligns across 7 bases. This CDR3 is CASSAGGRPQHF. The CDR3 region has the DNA TGTGCCAGCAGCGCAGGGGGAAGGCCCCAGCATTTT.